This entry lists 13 T cell receptor beta chains sequenced from one sample in a study of beta chain features in type 1 diabetes. Study conclusions and caveats: In all four CD4+ subsets, TCRB CDR3 length was significantly, moderately reduced in type 1 diabetes.

Investigators reverse transcribed all isolated RNA, so they sequenced expressed TCRB transcripts. The table came from immunoSEQ multiplex PCR; TCRdb's copy has only in-frame clones and leaves some out. The data contain tens of thousands of clones, 49% of them singletons. These TCRs are of unknown antigen specificity. The sample comprised central memory CD4+ T cells from blood. The receptors were gathered from a man aged 25 to 40 with type 1 diabetes.

This chain links TRBV30 with TRBJ2-4; D is unresolved. CDR3 length: 12 residues. Germline values: CDR1 GTSNPN, CDR2 SVGIG (reference sequence). The V gene lost 0 bases and the J gene lost 9 bases, with 9 bases spanning the gap. The CDR3 region has the DNA TGTGCCTGGAGTGTGACTCTAGGCATTCAGTACTTC. Amino acids: CAWSVTLGIQYF.

The V gene is TRBV6-1, the J gene TRBJ1-2, with 8 positions matching TRBD1. Germline assignment: CDR1 MNHNS and CDR2 SASEGT. The V gene end was trimmed by 1 base and the J gene end by 4 bases; junction bases not matched to a gene: 5. The CDR3 is made up of 15 amino acids. In DNA form, the CDR3 reads TGTGCCAGCAGTGAAGGGACAGGGAGAAGCTATGGCTACACCTTC. The encoded protein is CASSEGTGRSYGYTF.

This sequence joins TRBV7-6 and TRBJ1-6; 10 bases fit TRBD1. Germline CDR1 is SGHVS and CDR2 is FNYEAQ. Trimming at V came to 5 bases and at J to 5 bases, leaving 3 bases not matched to a gene. The CDR3 has 15 amino acids. The CDR3 loop reads CASSRGTGDNSPLHF. The CDR3 nucleotides read TGTGCCAGCAGCCGAGGGACAGGGGATAATTCACCCCTCCACTTT.

This clone was counted only a few times. The chain has TRBV11-2 and TRBJ2-7, with D perhaps TRBD1 (6 bases). The CDR3 consists of 15 residues. V was cut by 5 bases and J by 4 bases, with 18 bases left in between. Germline V gene lookup returns CDR1 SGHAT and CDR2 FQNNGV. The DNA for the CDR3 is TGTGCCAGCAGCGTCGGGACACACAGCTGGTACGAGCAGTACTTC. Translated, it gives CASSVGTHSWYEQYF.

This clone was counted only a few times. V usage is TRBV7-9 and J usage is TRBJ2-1; TRBD1 aligns across 7 bases. Germline V gene data show CDR1 as SEHNR and CDR2 as FQNEAQ (reference sequence). V lost 7 bases to trimming and J lost 0 bases; unmatched junction nucleotides: 9. The CDR3 contains 16 residues. CDR3 protein: CASIKGGGSSYNEQFF. In DNA form, the CDR3 reads TGTGCCAGCATCAAAGGGGGCGGAAGCTCCTACAATGAGCAGTTCTTC.

The V and J genes are TRBV21-1 and TRBJ2-5; the table's D call TRBD1 went unverified against the DNA. TRBV21-1 constitutes a pseudogene. The CDR3 consists of 15 residues. In DNA, the CDR3 is TGTGCCAGCAGCTTTCGGGACAGGGGTAAAGAGACCCAGTACTTC. It specifies CASSFRDRGKETQYF.

This clone has a handful of counts. The chain links TRBV7-9 to TRBJ2-7; possibly TRBD1 for D (6 bases). Trimming left V 5 bases short and J 1 base short, with 12 bases between. This CDR3 is built from 14 residues. Germline values: CDR1 SEHNR, CDR2 FQNEAQ (reference sequence). Written as DNA, the CDR3 is TGTGCCAGCAGCGACCGGACAGCTTCCTACGAGCAGTACTTC. This gives the protein CASSDRTASYEQYF.

The chain joins TRBV6-4 to TRBJ2-7, with unresolved D. CDR3 size: 14 residues. V lost 0 bases and J 6 bases, leaving 12 bases between the germline ends. Germline loops: CDR1 MRHNA, CDR2 SNTAGT. CDR3 protein: CASSDSRLVIEQYF. DNA for the CDR3: TGTGCCAGCAGTGACTCGAGGCTAGTCATCGAGCAGTACTTC.

The rearrangement uses TRBV10-3 and TRBJ1-3, with D possibly being TRBD1 (6 bases). This CDR3 contains 14 residues. Trimming stripped 4 bases from V and 0 bases from J, with 7 bases between. CDR1 is ENHRY and CDR2 is SYGVKD in the germline V gene. The CDR3 reads CAISGDISGNTIYF. In DNA, the CDR3 is TGTGCCATCAGTGGGGACATCTCTGGAAACACCATATATTTT.

The chain is built from TRBV7-8 and TRBJ2-3; a possible D gene is TRBD2 (5 bases). V lost 4 bases and J 6 bases, leaving 8 bases between the germline ends. The CDR3 has 12 amino acids. Germline-derived CDR1 and CDR2 are SGHVS and FQNEAQ. CDR3: CASSSGGDTQYF. The CDR3, as DNA: TGTGCCAGCAGCTCCGGCGGGGATACGCAGTATTTT.

This chain joins TRBV7-2 and TRBJ1-3, with 12 nucleotides matching TRBD1. Germline CDR1 is SGHTA and CDR2 is FQGNSA. V dropped 1 base and J dropped 4; count of bases not matched to a gene: 5. The CDR3 is made up of 17 amino acids. The CDR3 nucleotides are TGTGCCAGCAGCTTAGTAGGGACAGGGGGCGGGGGAAACACCATATATTTT. This encodes CASSLVGTGGGGNTIYF.

This clone was detected a few times. CDR3 protein: CASNGGQGGLYEQYF. In DNA, the CDR3 is TGTGCCAGCAACGGAGGACAGGGAGGCCTCTACGAGCAGTACTTC. The rearrangement links TRBV6-1 to TRBJ2-7; 8 bases match TRBD1. Per the germline V gene, CDR1 is MNHNS and CDR2 is SASEGT. Losses at the gene ends were 7 bases for V and 3 bases for J; bases not matched to a gene: 11. The CDR3 sequence is 15 residues long.

The rearrangement joins TRBV9 to TRBJ1-3; D uncertain. The CDR3 sequence is 13 residues long. Per germline, CDR1 SGDLS and CDR2 YYNGEE. The V and J ends lost 10 bases and 0 bases respectively, with 11 bases between them. CDR3 loop: CAGTGSSGNTIYF. The CDR3 nucleotides read TGTGCCGGCACGGGGTCCTCTGGAAACACCATATATTTT.